The rows below give T cell receptor beta chains drawn from one sample of a study of T cells in Graves' hyperthyroidism and ophthalmopathy. TCRdb reprocessed the multiplex PCR reads with MiXCR, giving one entry per CDR3 protein. The sample carries around 610,000 distinct CDR3 sequences, roughly 14% recorded once. Sequenced material: blood. The receptors derive from a woman between 40 and 50 years old with Graves' ophthalmopathy. Both conserved end residues are part of each CDR3. The D gene is left open where the match is weak. Clone size is stated in some rows and not others, as once, few, many or a class when expanded.

>many|.|TRBV20-1|TRBJ1-1
TGCAGTGCTAGGTTACCCCTAGTGGGGGAAACTGAAGCTTTCTTT
CSARLPLVGETEAFF
>.|.|TRBV12-3/TRBV12-4|TRBJ1-1
TGTGCCAGCAGTTTAGAGAGGTTTTCGTACACTGAAGCTTTCTTT
CASSLERFSYTEAFF
>many|.|TRBV29-1|TRBJ1-5
TGCAGCGTTGAAAATGTTGGTGAGCCCCAGCATTTT
CSVENVGEPQHF
>.|.|TRBV28|TRBJ1-2
TGTGCCAGCAGTTTAACCCCATTTGGAGGGAACTATGGCTACACCTTC
CASSLTPFGGNYGYTF
>many|.|TRBV6-4|TRBJ2-7
TGTGCCAGCAGTCCCCAGGGGGTCAGCGGGAGTAGCTACGAGCAGTACTTC
CASSPQGVSGSSYEQYF
>many|.|TRBV24-1|TRBJ2-2
TGTGCCACCAGTGATTCCCTCGCCAGGGTAGGCGGGGAGCTGTTTTTT
CATSDSLARVGGELFF
>many|TRBD1|TRBV12-3/TRBV12-4|TRBJ1-2
TGTGCCAGCAACCCAGGGGGAGAAGATGGCTACACCTTC
CASNPGGEDGYTF
>many|TRBD1|TRBV5-1|TRBJ2-5
TGCGCCAGCAGCACATTCACAGGGGGAGGAGAGACCCAGTACTTC
CASSTFTGGGETQYF
>many|TRBD1|TRBV6-5|TRBJ2-7
TGTGCCAGCAGTCCCCTTTGGGGGACAGGGGTTGGCGGCGGGAGATACGAGCAGTACTTC
CASSPLWGTGVGGGRYEQYF
>.|.|TRBV5-1|TRBJ1-5
TGCGCCAGCAGCGCCGTTTTAGATCAGCCCCAGCATTTT
CASSAVLDQPQHF
>.|.|TRBV11-2|TRBJ2-2
TGTGCCAGCAGCTGGGGACAGTTGGGGGGCACCGGGGAGCTGTTTTTT
CASSWGQLGGTGELFF
>many|TRBD2|TRBV12-3/TRBV12-4|TRBJ2-7
TGTGCCAGCAGCCCCGAGGCCGCTAGCGGGATGTACGAGCAGTACTTC
CASSPEAASGMYEQYF
>many|.|TRBV6-5|TRBJ2-7
TGTGCCAGCAGTTATTCCTCGGAGGGGAGGCAGTACTTC
CASSYSSEGRQYF
>many|.|TRBV28|TRBJ1-5
TGTGCCAGCAGCTACATAGATAGCAATCAGCCCCAGCATTTT
CASSYIDSNQPQHF
>many|.|TRBV12-3/TRBV12-4|TRBJ1-1
TGTGCCAGCGGGAGGAACAGATACACTGAAGCTTTCTTT
CASGRNRYTEAFF
>.|.|TRBV12-3/TRBV12-4|TRBJ2-4
TGTGCCAGCAGTTTGGGCAGGGGAGCCAAAAACATTCAGTACTTC
CASSLGRGAKNIQYF
>.|.|TRBV5-1|TRBJ1-1
TGCGCCAGCAGCTTGGAGGGGACCATGAACACTGAAGCTTTCTTT
CASSLEGTMNTEAFF
>many|TRBD1|TRBV20-1|TRBJ1-5
TGCAGTGCTAGAGATCAAAGGGGGCAGGTACGCAATCAGCCCCAGCATTTT
CSARDQRGQVRNQPQHF
>many|.|TRBV20-1|TRBJ2-4
TGCAGTGCTAGAGATCGAGGGTACGGCAAAAACATTCAGTACTTC
CSARDRGYGKNIQYF
>.|.|TRBV4-1|TRBJ1-5
TGCGCCAGCAGCCAAGATAATGGGGGGTGGCAGCCCCAGCATTTT
CASSQDNGGWQPQHF
>.|.|TRBV7-1|TRBJ2-3
TGTGCCAGCAGCTCTTCACATCCGCAGGCCGGACTTAGCACAGATACGCAGTATTTT
CASSSSHPQAGLSTDTQYF
>once|.|TRBV7-9|TRBJ2-3
TGTGCCAGCAGCTATCTAGGCCCAGATACGCAGTATTTT
CASSYLGPDTQYF
>few|TRBD1|TRBV7-2|TRBJ2-2
TGTGCCAGCACACGGACAGGGAGCACCGGGGAGCTGTTTTTT
CASTRTGSTGELFF